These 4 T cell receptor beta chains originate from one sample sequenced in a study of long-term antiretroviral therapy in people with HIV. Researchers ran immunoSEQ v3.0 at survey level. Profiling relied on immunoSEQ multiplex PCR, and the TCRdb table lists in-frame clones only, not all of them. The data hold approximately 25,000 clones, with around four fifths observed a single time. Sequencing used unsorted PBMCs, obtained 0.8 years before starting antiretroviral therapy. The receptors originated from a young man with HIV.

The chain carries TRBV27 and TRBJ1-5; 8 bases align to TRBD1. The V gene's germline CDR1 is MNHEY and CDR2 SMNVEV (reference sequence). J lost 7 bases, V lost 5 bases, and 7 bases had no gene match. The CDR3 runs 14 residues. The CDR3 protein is CASSPSQGVQPQHF. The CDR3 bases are TGTGCCAGCAGTCCGTCACAGGGGGTACAGCCCCAGCATTTT.

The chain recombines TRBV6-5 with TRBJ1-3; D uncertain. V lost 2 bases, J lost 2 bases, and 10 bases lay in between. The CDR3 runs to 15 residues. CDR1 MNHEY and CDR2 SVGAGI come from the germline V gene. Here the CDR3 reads CASSYNGNAGNTIYF. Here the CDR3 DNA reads TGTGCCAGCAGTTACAATGGGAATGCTGGAAACACCATATATTTT.

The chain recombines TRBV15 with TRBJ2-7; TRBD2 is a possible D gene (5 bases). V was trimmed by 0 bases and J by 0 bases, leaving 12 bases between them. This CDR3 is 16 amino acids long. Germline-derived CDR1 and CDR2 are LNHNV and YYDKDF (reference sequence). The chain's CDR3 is CATSRDAPGNSYEQYF. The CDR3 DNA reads TGTGCCACCAGCAGAGATGCGCCCGGGAACTCCTACGAGCAGTACTTC.

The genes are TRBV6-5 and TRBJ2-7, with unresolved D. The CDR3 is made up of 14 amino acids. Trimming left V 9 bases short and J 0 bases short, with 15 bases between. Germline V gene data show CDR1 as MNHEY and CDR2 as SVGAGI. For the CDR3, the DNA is TGTGCCAGTTCCCCAGAGTCTTACTCCTACGAGCAGTACTTC. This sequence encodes CASSPESYSYEQYF.